The rows below give T cell receptor beta chains drawn from one sample of a study of breast tumors, draining lymph nodes, adjacent tissues. TCRdb recomputed calls from the multiplex PCR reads with MiXCR, one row per CDR3 protein. The table lists about 140,000 distinct CDR3 sequences, less than 35% of them singletons, with around 2.5% in the top ten. Specimen: axillary lymph node tissue. The receptors here all came from a female donor with breast cancer. Some clones in this sample may be carry-over from other donors' samples. Each CDR3 is given with its conserved first and last residue. Fields, in order: CDR3 protein, CDR3 DNA, clone size, D gene, J gene, CDR3 length, V gene. D genes are given only for firm matches. The listing skips clone size in some rows; elsewhere it reads once, few, many or a size class.

CDR3: CASSTRDRDYNEQFF
DNA: TGTGCCAGCAGCACCCGGGACAGGGACTACAATGAGCAGTTCTTC
size: NA
D: TRBD1
J: TRBJ2-1
length: 15
V: TRBV7-9

CDR3: CASSKVVGEVGEAFF
DNA: TGTGCCAGTAGTAAGGTGGTTGGAGAGGTGGGTGAAGCTTTCTTT
size: NA
D: NA
J: TRBJ1-1
length: 15
V: TRBV19

CDR3: CAWVKLEGTEAFF
DNA: TGTGCCTGGGTCAAATTAGAAGGGACTGAAGCTTTCTTT
size: NA
D: NA
J: TRBJ1-1
length: 13
V: TRBV30

CDR3: CASSLGVAGAGSPLHF
DNA: TGTGCCAGCAGTTTAGGGGTGGCGGGGGCCGGCTCACCCCTCCACTTT
size: once
D: NA
J: TRBJ1-6
length: 16
V: TRBV13

CDR3: CAISDIWTGDGYTF
DNA: TGTGCCATCAGTGATATTTGGACAGGGGATGGCTACACCTTC
size: NA
D: TRBD1
J: TRBJ1-2
length: 14
V: TRBV10-3

CDR3: CASSQAPNQPQHF
DNA: TGTGCCAGCAGCCAAGCGCCCAATCAGCCCCAGCATTTT
size: many
D: NA
J: TRBJ1-5
length: 13
V: TRBV3-1

CDR3: CASSLAGGTETQYF
DNA: TGTGCCAGCAGCTTGGCCGGGGGTACGGAGACCCAGTACTTC
size: many
D: NA
J: TRBJ2-5
length: 14
V: TRBV5-4

CDR3: CASSLGAGGKRTDTQYF
DNA: TGTGCCAGCAGCTTGGGGGCAGGGGGCAAGAGGACAGATACGCAGTATTTT
size: NA
D: TRBD1
J: TRBJ2-3
length: 17
V: TRBV5-6

CDR3: CASHASGGKRHTQYF
DNA: TGTGCCAGCCACGCTAGCGGGGGGAAAAGGCATACGCAGTATTTT
size: many
D: TRBD2
J: TRBJ2-3
length: 15
V: TRBV6-1

CDR3: CASSRTGGGTDTQYF
DNA: TGTGCCAGCAGTCGAACGGGGGGAGGCACAGATACGCAGTATTTT
size: many
D: TRBD2
J: TRBJ2-3
length: 15
V: TRBV2

CDR3: CASSATGSNQPQHF
DNA: TGTGCCAGCAGTGCTACAGGGAGCAATCAGCCCCAGCATTTT
size: NA
D: NA
J: TRBJ1-5
length: 14
V: TRBV25-1

CDR3: CASSFPGQLSGANVLTF
DNA: TGTGCCAGCAGTTTTCCGGGACAGCTCTCTGGGGCCAACGTCCTGACTTTC
size: many
D: TRBD1
J: TRBJ2-6
length: 17
V: TRBV25-1

CDR3: CASSPRQGRSYEQYF
DNA: TGCGCCAGCAGCCCCAGACAGGGGCGCTCCTACGAGCAGTACTTC
size: NA
D: TRBD1
J: TRBJ2-7
length: 15
V: TRBV5-1

CDR3: CAISESRSGDGYTF
DNA: TGTGCCATCAGTGAGTCGAGGTCAGGGGATGGCTACACCTTC
size: NA
D: NA
J: TRBJ1-2
length: 14
V: TRBV10-3

CDR3: CASSFFRDNEQFF
DNA: TGTGCCAGCAGTTTTTTCCGGGACAATGAGCAGTTCTTC
size: many
D: NA
J: TRBJ2-1
length: 13
V: TRBV12-3/TRBV12-4

CDR3: CASSRTGGPNEQYF
DNA: TGTGCCAGCTCACGTACAGGGGGCCCCAACGAGCAGTACTTC
size: many
D: TRBD1
J: TRBJ2-7
length: 14
V: TRBV18

CDR3: CASSPTGPRGETQYF
DNA: TGTGCCAGCAGCCCGACGGGACCCAGAGGGGAGACCCAGTACTTC
size: many
D: NA
J: TRBJ2-5
length: 15
V: TRBV11-2

CDR3: CSAKGQDYGYTF
DNA: TGCAGCGCAAAGGGACAGGACTATGGCTACACCTTC
size: many
D: TRBD1
J: TRBJ1-2
length: 12
V: TRBV29-1

CDR3: CAWSTGLSGNTIYF
DNA: TGTGCCTGGAGTACAGGGTTATCTGGAAACACCATATATTTT
size: many
D: NA
J: TRBJ1-3
length: 14
V: TRBV30

CDR3: CASSEPNTGELFF
DNA: TGTGCCAGCAGTGAACCTAACACCGGGGAGCTGTTTTTT
size: many
D: NA
J: TRBJ2-2
length: 13
V: TRBV25-1

CDR3: CASRNRDNEQFF
DNA: TGTGCCAGCAGGAACCGGGACAATGAGCAGTTCTTC
size: many
D: NA
J: TRBJ2-1
length: 12
V: TRBV12-3/TRBV12-4

CDR3: CASTLFGELFF
DNA: TGTGCCAGCACCCTGTTCGGGGAGCTGTTTTTT
size: few
D: NA
J: TRBJ2-2
length: 11
V: TRBV12-3/TRBV12-4

CDR3: CATSSYIGQGNSPLHF
DNA: TGTGCCACCAGCAGTTACATAGGGCAGGGAAATTCACCCCTCCACTTT
size: NA
D: NA
J: TRBJ1-6
length: 16
V: TRBV15

CDR3: CASSLGVTGGTDTQYF
DNA: TGCGCCAGCAGCTTGGGGGTTACAGGGGGCACAGATACGCAGTATTTT
size: many
D: TRBD1
J: TRBJ2-3
length: 16
V: TRBV5-1

CDR3: CASSPARELWTGELFF
DNA: TGTGCCAGCAGCCCGGCCCGGGAATTATGGACCGGGGAGCTGTTTTTT
size: many
D: NA
J: TRBJ2-2
length: 16
V: TRBV4-2

CDR3: CSAGTPAEQYF
DNA: TGCAGTGCCGGGACTCCGGCCGAGCAGTACTTC
size: NA
D: NA
J: TRBJ2-7
length: 11
V: TRBV20-1

CDR3: CSATVTSGRADEQYF
DNA: TGCAGTGCTACGGTGACTAGCGGGAGGGCGGACGAGCAGTACTTC
size: NA
D: TRBD2
J: TRBJ2-7
length: 15
V: TRBV20-1

CDR3: CASSPRRTAIQYF
DNA: TGTGCCAGCTCACCTAGACGGACGGCCATTCAGTACTTC
size: NA
D: NA
J: TRBJ2-4
length: 13
V: TRBV18

CDR3: CASSQSGGAKNIQYF
DNA: TGTGCCAGCAGTCAGAGCGGGGGGGCCAAAAACATTCAGTACTTC
size: NA
D: NA
J: TRBJ2-4
length: 15
V: TRBV3-2

CDR3: CSVTGRLGNTEAFF
DNA: TGCAGCGTTACGGGGCGCCTCGGGAACACTGAAGCTTTCTTT
size: few
D: NA
J: TRBJ1-1
length: 14
V: TRBV29-1

CDR3: CSASWQQETQYF
DNA: TGCAGTGCTAGTTGGCAGCAAGAGACCCAGTACTTC
size: many
D: NA
J: TRBJ2-5
length: 12
V: TRBV20-1

CDR3: CASSTTEAEQYF
DNA: TGCGCCAGCAGCACTACAGAGGCCGAGCAGTACTTC
size: many
D: NA
J: TRBJ2-7
length: 12
V: TRBV5-1

CDR3: CSANDNLLLASTDTQYF
DNA: TGCAGTGCTAATGACAACCTACTTCTAGCGAGCACAGATACGCAGTATTTT
size: many
D: NA
J: TRBJ2-3
length: 17
V: TRBV20-1

CDR3: CASSPGVWSGRAEAFF
DNA: TGTGCCAGCTCACCAGGAGTATGGTCGGGACGGGCTGAAGCTTTCTTT
size: NA
D: NA
J: TRBJ1-1
length: 16
V: TRBV18

CDR3: CASRRDIRGGYTF
DNA: TGTGCCAGCAGGAGAGACATACGAGGAGGCTACACCTTC
size: many
D: NA
J: TRBJ1-2
length: 13
V: TRBV12-3/TRBV12-4

CDR3: CASSHSPSTAPLNTEAFF
DNA: TGTGCCAGCAGCCATTCCCCGTCGACCGCCCCTCTGAACACTGAAGCTTTCTTT
size: few
D: NA
J: TRBJ1-1
length: 18
V: TRBV7-9

CDR3: CASSDRTGAGYNEQFF
DNA: TGTGCCAGCAGTGATCGGACTGGGGCCGGCTACAATGAGCAGTTCTTC
size: NA
D: NA
J: TRBJ2-1
length: 16
V: TRBV2

CDR3: CASSYSRDQETQYF
DNA: TGTGCCAGCAGTTACTCGAGGGATCAAGAGACCCAGTACTTC
size: many
D: NA
J: TRBJ2-5
length: 14
V: TRBV6-6

CDR3: CASRLSGRETQYF
DNA: TGTGCCAGCAGACTCAGTGGTAGAGAGACCCAGTACTTC
size: many
D: NA
J: TRBJ2-5
length: 13
V: TRBV6-5

CDR3: CASSTQGVGYGYTF
DNA: TGTGCCAGCAGCACACAGGGTGTGGGCTATGGCTACACCTTC
size: NA
D: NA
J: TRBJ1-2
length: 14
V: TRBV7-9

CDR3: CASSTGTDIVGELFF
DNA: TGTGCCAGCAGCACCGGGACGGACATTGTCGGGGAGCTGTTTTTT
size: many
D: NA
J: TRBJ2-2
length: 15
V: TRBV14

CDR3: CASSLEGLNEQFF
DNA: TGTGCCAGCAGCTTGGAAGGGCTCAATGAGCAGTTCTTC
size: many
D: NA
J: TRBJ2-1
length: 13
V: TRBV5-8

CDR3: CASSSSGLRTEAFF
DNA: TGTGCCAGCAGCTCATCAGGGTTGCGCACTGAAGCTTTCTTT
size: few
D: NA
J: TRBJ1-1
length: 14
V: TRBV7-2

CDR3: CASSYAGVYQPQHF
DNA: TGTGCCAGCAGTTACGCTGGGGTTTACCAGCCCCAGCATTTT
size: many
D: NA
J: TRBJ1-5
length: 14
V: TRBV6-2/TRBV6-3

CDR3: CASSSRQMRLNTEACF
DNA: TGTGCCAGCAGCTCACGACAGATGCGGCTGAACACTGAAGCTTGCTTT
size: NA
D: NA
J: TRBJ1-1
length: 16
V: TRBV7-6

CDR3: CASSLAGGRSPLHF
DNA: TGTGCCAGCAGTTTGGCAGGGGGCCGGTCACCCCTCCACTTT
size: many
D: TRBD1
J: TRBJ1-6
length: 14
V: TRBV6-5

CDR3: CASTAQGTGYTF
DNA: TGTGCCAGCACCGCACAGGGGACGGGCTACACCTTC
size: many
D: TRBD1
J: TRBJ1-2
length: 12
V: TRBV28

CDR3: CSASESGVGDTEAFF
DNA: TGCAGTGCTAGTGAATCCGGGGTTGGGGACACTGAAGCTTTCTTT
size: NA
D: NA
J: TRBJ1-1
length: 15
V: TRBV20-1

CDR3: CASQGIGGNTICF
DNA: TGTGCCTCTCAGGGGATAGGAGGAAACACCATATGCTTT
size: NA
D: NA
J: TRBJ1-3
length: 13
V: TRBV10-3

CDR3: CASSGSRRPSGNIQYF
DNA: TGTGCCAGCAGTGGGAGTCGGAGACCCTCTGGAAACATTCAGTACTTC
size: once
D: NA
J: TRBJ2-4
length: 16
V: TRBV2

CDR3: CASSTLAGGLPGELFF
DNA: TGTGCCAGCAGTACGCTAGCGGGGGGGCTCCCCGGGGAGCTGTTTTTT
size: many
D: TRBD2
J: TRBJ2-2
length: 16
V: TRBV6-6

CDR3: CASSLNSLSRSYNEQFF
DNA: TGTGCCAGCAGTTTAAACTCTCTGAGCCGCTCCTACAATGAGCAGTTCTTC
size: many
D: NA
J: TRBJ2-1
length: 17
V: TRBV12-3/TRBV12-4

CDR3: CACQGVVTEAFF
DNA: TGTGCCTGTCAAGGGGTTGTCACTGAAGCTTTCTTT
size: few
D: NA
J: TRBJ1-1
length: 12
V: TRBV30

CDR3: CASRPQGAGRDTEAFF
DNA: TGTGCCAGCAGGCCACAGGGGGCAGGGAGGGACACTGAAGCTTTCTTT
size: NA
D: TRBD1
J: TRBJ1-1
length: 16
V: TRBV28

CDR3: CASSIGAGGPFF
DNA: TGTGCCAGTAGTATAGGGGCGGGAGGGCCGTTCTTC
size: many
D: TRBD2
J: TRBJ2-1
length: 12
V: TRBV19

CDR3: CASSGRGTGEETQYF
DNA: TGTGCCAGCAGTGGGAGGGGGACAGGGGAAGAGACCCAGTACTTC
size: many
D: TRBD1
J: TRBJ2-5
length: 15
V: TRBV6-1

CDR3: CASRGQRTNEKLFF
DNA: TGTGCCAGTAGGGGGCAGCGAACTAATGAAAAACTGTTTTTT
size: many
D: NA
J: TRBJ1-4
length: 14
V: TRBV19